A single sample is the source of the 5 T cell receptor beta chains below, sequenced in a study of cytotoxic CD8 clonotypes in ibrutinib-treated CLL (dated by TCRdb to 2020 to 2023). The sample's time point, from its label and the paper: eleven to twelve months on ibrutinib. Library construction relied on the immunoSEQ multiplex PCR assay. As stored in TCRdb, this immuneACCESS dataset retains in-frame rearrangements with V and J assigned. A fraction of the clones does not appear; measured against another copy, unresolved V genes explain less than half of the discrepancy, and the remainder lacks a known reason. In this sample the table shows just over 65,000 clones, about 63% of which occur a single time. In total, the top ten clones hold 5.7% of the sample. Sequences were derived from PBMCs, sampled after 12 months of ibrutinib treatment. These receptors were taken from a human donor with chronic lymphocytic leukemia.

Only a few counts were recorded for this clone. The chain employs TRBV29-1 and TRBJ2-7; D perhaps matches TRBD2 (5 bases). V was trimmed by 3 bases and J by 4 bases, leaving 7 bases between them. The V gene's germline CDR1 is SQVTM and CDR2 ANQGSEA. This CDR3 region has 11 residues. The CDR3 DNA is TGCAGCGTTGATTCGGGGTACGAGCAGTACTTC. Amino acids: CSVDSGYEQYF.

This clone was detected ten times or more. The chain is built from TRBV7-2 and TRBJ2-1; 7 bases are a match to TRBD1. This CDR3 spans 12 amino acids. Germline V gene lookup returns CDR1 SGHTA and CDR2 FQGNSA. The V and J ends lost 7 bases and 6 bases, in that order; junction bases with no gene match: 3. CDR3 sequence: CASTRDSNEQFF. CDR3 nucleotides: TGTGCCAGCACCAGGGACAGCAATGAGCAGTTCTTC. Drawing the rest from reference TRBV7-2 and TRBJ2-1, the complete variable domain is GAGVSQSPSNKVTEKGKDVELRCDPISGHTALYWYRQSLGQGLEFLIYFQGNSAPDKSGLPSDRFSAERTGGSVSTLTIQRTQQEDSAVYLCASTRDSNEQFFGPGTRLTVL.

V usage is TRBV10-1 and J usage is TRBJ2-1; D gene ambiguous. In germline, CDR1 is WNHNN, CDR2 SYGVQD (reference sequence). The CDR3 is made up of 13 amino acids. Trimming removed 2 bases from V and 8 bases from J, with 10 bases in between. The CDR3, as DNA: TGCGCCAGCAGTGAGGGTAGGGTCCATGAGCAGTTCTTC. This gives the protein CASSEGRVHEQFF.

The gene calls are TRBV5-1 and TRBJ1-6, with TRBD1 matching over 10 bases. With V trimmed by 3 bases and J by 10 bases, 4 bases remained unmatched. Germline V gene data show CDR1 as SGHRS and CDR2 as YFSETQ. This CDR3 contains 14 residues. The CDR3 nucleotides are TGCGCCAGCAGCTCCGGGACAGGGGACTCACCCCTCCACTTT. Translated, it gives CASSSGTGDSPLHF.

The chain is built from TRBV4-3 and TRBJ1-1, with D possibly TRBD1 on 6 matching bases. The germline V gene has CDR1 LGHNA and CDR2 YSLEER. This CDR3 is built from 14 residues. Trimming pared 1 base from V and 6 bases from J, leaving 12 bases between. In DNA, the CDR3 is TGCGCCAGCAGCCAAGGCCTCAGGGGCGCTGAAGCTTTCTTT. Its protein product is CASSQGLRGAEAFF.